A selection of T cell receptor beta chains follows, all from one sample in a study of T cells after yellow fever vaccination. TCRdb analysed the 5' RACE reads with MiXCR anew, one entry per CDR3 protein. Of around 250,000 distinct CDR3 sequences in the sample, around 7% were seen once. The sample here was CD4+ T cells sorted from PBMCs, taken 15 days after the yellow fever booster vaccination. The receptor source for this set is a man aged 25 to 40 who received the YFV17D yellow fever vaccine. CDR3s include the opening cysteine and the closing phenylalanine or tryptophan.

>TRBV18
CASSELARYNEQFF
>TRBV5-1
CASNIGRAGDEQFF
>TRBV12-3/TRBV12-4
CASSFYIRGGDTQYF
>TRBV7-2
CASSLRSKRGSSYNEQFF
>TRBV5-4
CASSSGHRTDTQYF
>TRBV6-5
CASSYRVRGRETQYF
>TRBV20-1
CSARRGGADTEAFF
>TRBV5-4
CASSVTLAGEQETQYF
>TRBV15
CATSRETRVPGELFF
>TRBV28
CASSLKRNGDEQYF
>TRBV12-3/TRBV12-4
CASIRGFIRTDTQYF
>TRBV20-1
CSATDGGETQYF
>TRBV6-4
CASSEGGVNEQFF
>TRBV19
CASSKSSQALDEKLFF
>TRBV5-1
CASSFKAPSTGHNEQFF
>TRBV24-1
CATRQGASGELFF